Reported below is one TCR beta chain. Its specificity is not known. The germline CDR1 and CDR2 sequences are WSHSY and SAAADI. The germline V and J ends were trimmed by 6 bases and 0 bases, with 12 bases remaining between them. This CDR3 region has 15 residues. These data come from a study of shared clonotypes between healthy human individuals. Adults of Caucasian background living in Nashville, Tennessee made up all donors. Across several immunoSEQ plates, the genomic DNA of each subset was split evenly. TCRdb keeps only in-frame clones here, not all; method: immunoSEQ multiplex PCR. The sample lists millions of clones; 90% to 95% were seen once. Study observations and caveats: Inspection by rarefaction showed sorted-subset sequencing to be incomplete despite large depth. Sharing across four donors was highest in naive CD4 (approximately 5%) and lowest in memory CD8 (around 0.4%).

V usage is TRBV10-2 and J usage is TRBJ1-3, with D perhaps TRBD1 (6 bases). Sequencing was carried out using naive CD4+ T cells from PBMCs. Subset meaning: CD45RA+ positively selected. This sequence originates from a young man in good health. Some clones in this sample may be carry-over from other donors' samples. CDR3 residues: CASRMDSLSGNTIYF. CDR3 in DNA: TGCGCCAGCAGAATGGACAGTCTCTCTGGAAACACCATATATTTT.